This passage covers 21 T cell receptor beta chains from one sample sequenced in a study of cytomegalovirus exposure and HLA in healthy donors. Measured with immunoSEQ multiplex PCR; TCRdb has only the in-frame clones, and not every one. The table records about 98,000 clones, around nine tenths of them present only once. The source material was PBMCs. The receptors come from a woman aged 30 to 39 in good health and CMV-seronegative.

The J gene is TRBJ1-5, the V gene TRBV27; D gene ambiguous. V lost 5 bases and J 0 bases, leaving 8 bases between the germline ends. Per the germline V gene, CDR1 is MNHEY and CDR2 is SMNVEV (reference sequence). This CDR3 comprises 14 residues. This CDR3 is CASSTLGSNQPQHF. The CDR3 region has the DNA TGTGCCAGCAGTACTCTCGGTAGCAATCAGCCCCAGCATTTT.

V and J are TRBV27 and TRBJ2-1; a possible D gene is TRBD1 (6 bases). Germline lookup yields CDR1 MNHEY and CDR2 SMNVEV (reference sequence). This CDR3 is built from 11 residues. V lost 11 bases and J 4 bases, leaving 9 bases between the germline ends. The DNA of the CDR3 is TGTGCCCGCCAGGGGTACAATGAGCAGTTCTTC. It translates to CARQGYNEQFF.

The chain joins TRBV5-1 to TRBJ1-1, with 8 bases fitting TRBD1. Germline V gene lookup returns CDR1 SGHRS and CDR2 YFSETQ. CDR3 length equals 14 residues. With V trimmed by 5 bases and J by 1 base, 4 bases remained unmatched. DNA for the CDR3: TGCGCCAGCAGAGGACAGGGACCGAACACTGAAGCTTTCTTT. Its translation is CASRGQGPNTEAFF.

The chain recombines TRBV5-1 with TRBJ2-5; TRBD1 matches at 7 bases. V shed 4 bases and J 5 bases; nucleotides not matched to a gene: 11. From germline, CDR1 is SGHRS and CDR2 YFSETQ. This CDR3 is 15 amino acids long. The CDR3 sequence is CASSPPGGVGETQYF. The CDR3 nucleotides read TGCGCCAGCAGCCCCCCAGGGGGTGTCGGGGAGACCCAGTACTTC.

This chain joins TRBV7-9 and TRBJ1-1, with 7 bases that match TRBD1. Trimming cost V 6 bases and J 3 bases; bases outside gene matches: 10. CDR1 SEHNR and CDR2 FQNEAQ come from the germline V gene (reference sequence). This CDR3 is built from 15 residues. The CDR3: CASRSNRGPDTEAFF. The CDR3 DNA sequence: TGTGCCAGCAGAAGTAACAGGGGACCGGACACTGAAGCTTTCTTT.

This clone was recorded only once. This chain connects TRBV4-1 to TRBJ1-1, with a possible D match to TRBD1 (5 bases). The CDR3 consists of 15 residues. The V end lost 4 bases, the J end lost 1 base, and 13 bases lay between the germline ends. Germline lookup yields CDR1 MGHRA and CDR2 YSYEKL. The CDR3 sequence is CASSLLQGPNTEAFF. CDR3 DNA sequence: TGCGCCAGCAGCCTCCTGCAGGGTCCGAACACTGAAGCTTTCTTT.

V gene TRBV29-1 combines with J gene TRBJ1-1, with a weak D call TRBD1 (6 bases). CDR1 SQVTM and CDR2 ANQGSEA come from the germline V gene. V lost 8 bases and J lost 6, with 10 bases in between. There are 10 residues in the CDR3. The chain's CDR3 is CSTRQAEAFF. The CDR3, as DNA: TGCAGCACTAGACAGGCTGAAGCTTTCTTT.

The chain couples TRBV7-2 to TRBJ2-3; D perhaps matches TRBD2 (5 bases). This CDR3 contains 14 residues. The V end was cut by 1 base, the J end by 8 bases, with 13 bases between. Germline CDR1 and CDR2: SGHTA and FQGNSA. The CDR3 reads CASSLDFRGITQYF. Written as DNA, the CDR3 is TGTGCCAGCAGCTTAGATTTCCGAGGGATTACGCAGTATTTT.

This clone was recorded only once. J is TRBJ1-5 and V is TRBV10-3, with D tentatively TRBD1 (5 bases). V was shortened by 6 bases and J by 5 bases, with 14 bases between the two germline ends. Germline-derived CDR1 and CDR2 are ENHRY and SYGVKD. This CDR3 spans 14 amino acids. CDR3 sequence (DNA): TGTGCCATCAGGGGGGGGGTCGGGGATCAGCCCCAGCATTTT. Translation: CAIRGGVGDQPQHF.

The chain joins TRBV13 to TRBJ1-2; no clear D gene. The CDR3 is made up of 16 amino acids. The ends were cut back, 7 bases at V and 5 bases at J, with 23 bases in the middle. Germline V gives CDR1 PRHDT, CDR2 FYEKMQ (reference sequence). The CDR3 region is CASNLYEGRQAYGYTF. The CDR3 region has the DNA TGTGCCAGCAACCTCTATGAAGGCAGACAAGCTTATGGCTACACCTTC.

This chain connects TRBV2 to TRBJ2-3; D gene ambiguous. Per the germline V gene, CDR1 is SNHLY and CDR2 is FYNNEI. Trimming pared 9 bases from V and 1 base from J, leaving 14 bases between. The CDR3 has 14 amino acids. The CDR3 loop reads CARETDIGTDTQYF. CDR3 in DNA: TGTGCCAGGGAAACCGACATTGGCACAGATACGCAGTATTTT.

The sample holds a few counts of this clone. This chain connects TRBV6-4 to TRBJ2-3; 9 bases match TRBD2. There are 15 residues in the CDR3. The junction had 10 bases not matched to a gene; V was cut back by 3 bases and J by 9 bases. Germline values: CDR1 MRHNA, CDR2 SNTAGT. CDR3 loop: CASSELAGPGGTQYF. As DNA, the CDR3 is TGTGCCAGCAGTGAACTAGCGGGCCCTGGGGGGACGCAGTATTTT.

CDR3 loop: CASSHPRDRGDTIYF. The CDR3 nucleotides are TGCGCCAGCAGCCATCCTCGGGACAGGGGAGACACCATATATTTT. This chain links TRBV4-1 with TRBJ1-3, with 10 bases identical to TRBD1. V was clipped by 3 bases and J by 8 bases; unmatched bases: 7. The CDR3 runs to 15 residues. Germline V gene lookup returns CDR1 MGHRA and CDR2 YSYEKL.

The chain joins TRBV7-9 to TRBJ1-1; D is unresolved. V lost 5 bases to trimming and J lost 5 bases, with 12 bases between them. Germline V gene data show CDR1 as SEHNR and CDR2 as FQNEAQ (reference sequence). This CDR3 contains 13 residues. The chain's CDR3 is CASSPPLRTEAFF. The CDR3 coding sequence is TGTGCCAGCAGCCCCCCTCTTCGGACTGAAGCTTTCTTT.

Written as DNA, the CDR3 is TGTGCCAGCAGCCCCGGTCGAGGAAGCGGCTACACCTTC. It codes for CASSPGRGSGYTF. This chain joins TRBV7-3 and TRBJ1-2, with D unresolved. CDR3 length: 13 residues. The V gene lost 5 bases and the J gene lost 8 bases, with 15 bases spanning the gap. Germline V gives CDR1 SGHTA, CDR2 FQGTGA.

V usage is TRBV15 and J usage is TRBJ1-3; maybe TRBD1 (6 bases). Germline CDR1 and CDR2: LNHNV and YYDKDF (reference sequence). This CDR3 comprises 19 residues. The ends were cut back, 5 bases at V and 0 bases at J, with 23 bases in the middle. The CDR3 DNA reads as TGTGCCACCAGCGCTCACTCCAGGGGTTTACCACTCTCTGGAAACACCATATATTTT. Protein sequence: CATSAHSRGLPLSGNTIYF.

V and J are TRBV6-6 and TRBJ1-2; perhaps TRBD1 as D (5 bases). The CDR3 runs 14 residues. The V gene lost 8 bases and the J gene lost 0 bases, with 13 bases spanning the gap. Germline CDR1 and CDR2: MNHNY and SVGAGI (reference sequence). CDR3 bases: TGTGCCAGCGGGGGGGACCGTGCTAACTATGGCTACACCTTC. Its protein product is CASGGDRANYGYTF.

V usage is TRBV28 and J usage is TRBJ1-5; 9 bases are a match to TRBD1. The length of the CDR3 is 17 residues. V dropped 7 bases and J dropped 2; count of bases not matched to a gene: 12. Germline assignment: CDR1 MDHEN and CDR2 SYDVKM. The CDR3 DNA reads TGTGCCAGCACCCCCCCCCGGTGGACAGGGGGCAATCAGCCCCAGCATTTT. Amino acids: CASTPPRWTGGNQPQHF.

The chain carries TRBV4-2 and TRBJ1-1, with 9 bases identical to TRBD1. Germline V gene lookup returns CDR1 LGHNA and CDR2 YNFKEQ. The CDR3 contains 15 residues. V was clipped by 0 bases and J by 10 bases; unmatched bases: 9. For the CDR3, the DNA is TGTGCCAGCAGCCAAGATCCGGGACAGGGAATCGGAGCTTTCTTT. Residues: CASSQDPGQGIGAFF.

DNA for the CDR3: TGTGCCATCAGTGAGAACAGGGGTGGCTACACCTTC. This gives the protein CAISENRGGYTF. The V gene is TRBV10-3, the J gene TRBJ1-2; 7 bases are shared with TRBD1. The CDR3 spans 12 residues. From germline, CDR1 is ENHRY and CDR2 SYGVKD. The ends lost 2 bases at V and 7 bases at J; junction bases unmatched: 1.

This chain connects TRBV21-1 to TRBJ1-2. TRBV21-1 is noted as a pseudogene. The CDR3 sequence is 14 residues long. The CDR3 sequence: CASSKRGTDYGYTF. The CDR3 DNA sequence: TGTGCCAGCAGCAAACGGGGGACGGACTATGGCTACACCTTC.